This T cell receptor beta chain was recorded in a study of OX40 agonist ivuxolimab in advanced cancers. Study information: Patients received ivuxolimab, an intravenous treatment, every 2 weeks at 0.01 to 10 mg/kg. Three patients got partial responses; one had hepatocellular carcinoma and two had cutaneous melanoma. Findings and caveats of the study: In CD8+ T cells, expanded clones were on average more numerous than in CD4+. Among the lowest peripheral clonal expansion occurred in 0.1-3.0 mg/kg partial responders.

Clones were sequenced by immunoSEQ multiplex PCR, and TCRdb holds only the in-frame ones, with some missing. The sample has about 100,000 clones; approximately 90% are singletons. A note on this clone: The target antigen is unknown.

This clonotype originated in an adult with an advanced solid tumor such as melanoma, head and neck, liver or kidney cancer. Sample: CD4+ or CD8+ T cells sorted from blood, taken in a trial of the OX40 agonist ivuxolimab.

CDR3 region: CASSLGRTTKETQYF. The CDR3 DNA sequence: TGTGCCAGCAGCTTAGGTCGAACTACCAAAGAGACCCAGTACTTC. The V and J genes are TRBV11-3 and TRBJ2-5; D unclear. V lost 1 base and J 3 bases, leaving 12 bases between the germline ends. This CDR3 contains 15 residues. CDR1 is SGHNT, CDR2 YENEEA, per germline.